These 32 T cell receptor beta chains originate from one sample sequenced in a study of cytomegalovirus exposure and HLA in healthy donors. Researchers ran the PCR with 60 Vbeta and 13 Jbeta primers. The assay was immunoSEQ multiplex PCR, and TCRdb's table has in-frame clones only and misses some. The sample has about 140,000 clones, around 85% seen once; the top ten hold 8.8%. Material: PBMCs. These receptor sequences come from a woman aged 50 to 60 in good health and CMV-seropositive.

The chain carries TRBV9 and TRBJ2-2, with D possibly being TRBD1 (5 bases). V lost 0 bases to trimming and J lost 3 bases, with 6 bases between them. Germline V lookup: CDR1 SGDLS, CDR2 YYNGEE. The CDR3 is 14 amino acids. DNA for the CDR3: TGTGCCAGCAGCGTAGCCAGGGACACCGGGGAGCTGTTTTTT. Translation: CASSVARDTGELFF.

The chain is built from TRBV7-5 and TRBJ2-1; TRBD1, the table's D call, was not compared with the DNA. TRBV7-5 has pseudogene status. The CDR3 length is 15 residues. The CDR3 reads CARSQQGPGYNEQFF. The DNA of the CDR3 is TGTGCCAGAAGCCAGCAGGGTCCGGGCTACAATGAGCAGTTCTTC.

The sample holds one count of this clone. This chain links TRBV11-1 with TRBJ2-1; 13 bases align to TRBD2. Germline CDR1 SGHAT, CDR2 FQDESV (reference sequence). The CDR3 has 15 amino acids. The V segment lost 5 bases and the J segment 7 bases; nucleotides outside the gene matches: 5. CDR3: CASSPRLAGGNEQFF. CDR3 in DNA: TGTGCCAGCAGCCCCCGACTAGCGGGGGGAAATGAGCAGTTCTTC. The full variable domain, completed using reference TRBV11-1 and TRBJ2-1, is EAEVAQSPRYKITEKSQAVAFWCDPISGHATLYWYRQILGQGPELLVQFQDESVVDDSQLPKDRFSAERLKGVDSTLKIQPAELGDSAMYLCASSPRLAGGNEQFFGPGTRLTVL.

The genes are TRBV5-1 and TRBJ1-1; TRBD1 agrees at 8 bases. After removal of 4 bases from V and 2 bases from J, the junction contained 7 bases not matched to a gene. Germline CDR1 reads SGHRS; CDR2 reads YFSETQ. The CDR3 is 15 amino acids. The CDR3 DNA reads TGCGCCAGCAGCCGTGGACAGGGTGGTAACACTGAAGCTTTCTTT. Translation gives CASSRGQGGNTEAFF.

For the CDR3, the DNA is TGTGCCAGCTCACCGTCAGGGGAGGGTCAGCCCCAGCATTTT. This sequence encodes CASSPSGEGQPQHF. The chain uses TRBV18 and TRBJ1-5; possible D gene TRBD1, 6 bases. This CDR3 is built from 14 residues. The germline V and J ends were trimmed by 3 bases and 6 bases, with 12 bases remaining between them. Germline V gene sequence: CDR1 KGHSH, CDR2 LQKENI.

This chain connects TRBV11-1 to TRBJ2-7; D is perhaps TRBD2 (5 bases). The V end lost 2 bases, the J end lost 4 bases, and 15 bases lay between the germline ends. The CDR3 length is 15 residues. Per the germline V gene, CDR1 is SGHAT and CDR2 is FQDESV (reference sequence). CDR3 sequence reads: CASSLRRLAGYEQYF. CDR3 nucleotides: TGTGCCAGCAGCTTACGGCGTCTAGCTGGTTACGAGCAGTACTTC.

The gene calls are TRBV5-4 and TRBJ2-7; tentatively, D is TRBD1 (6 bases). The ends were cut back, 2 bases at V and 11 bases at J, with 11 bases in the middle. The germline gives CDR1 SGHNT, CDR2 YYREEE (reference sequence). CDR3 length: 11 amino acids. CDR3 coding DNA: TGTGCCAGCAGCTTTAAGGGACAAAAGTACTTC. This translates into CASSFKGQKYF.

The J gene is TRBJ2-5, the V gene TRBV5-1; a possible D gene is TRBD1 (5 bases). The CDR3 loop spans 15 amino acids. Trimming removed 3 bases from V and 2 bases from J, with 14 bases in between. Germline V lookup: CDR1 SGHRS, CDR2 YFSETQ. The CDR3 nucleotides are TGCGCCAGCAGCTCGATACCAGGGAATCAAGAGACCCAGTACTTC. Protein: CASSSIPGNQETQYF.

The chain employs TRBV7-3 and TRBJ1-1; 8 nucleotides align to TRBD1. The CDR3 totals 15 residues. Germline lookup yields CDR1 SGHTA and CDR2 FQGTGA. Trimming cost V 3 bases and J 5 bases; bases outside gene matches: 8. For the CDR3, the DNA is TGTGCCAGCAGCTTTCAGGGGGCCGTTCGGACTGAAGCTTTCTTT. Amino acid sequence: CASSFQGAVRTEAFF.

CDR3: CASSIMQGAKGYTF. Here the CDR3 DNA reads TGTGCCAGTAGTATTATGCAGGGCGCCAAGGGCTACACCTTC. The V and J genes are TRBV19 and TRBJ1-2, with D perhaps matching TRBD1 (5 bases). V gave up 3 bases and J gave up 8 bases, with 16 bases separating them. Germline-derived CDR1 and CDR2 are LNHDA and SQIVND (reference sequence). The CDR3 covers 14 residues.

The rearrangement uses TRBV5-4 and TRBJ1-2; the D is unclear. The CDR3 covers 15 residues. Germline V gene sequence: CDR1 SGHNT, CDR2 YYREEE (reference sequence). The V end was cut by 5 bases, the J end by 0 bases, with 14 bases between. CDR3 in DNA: TGTGCCAGCAGAATGCCGGGAAGCGCTAACTATGGCTACACCTTC. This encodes CASRMPGSANYGYTF. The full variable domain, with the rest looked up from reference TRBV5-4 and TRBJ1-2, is ETGVTQSPTHLIKTRGQQVTLRCSSQSGHNTVSWYQQALGQGPQFIFQYYREEENGRGNFPPRFSGLQFPNYSSELNVNALELDDSALYLCASRMPGSANYGYTFGSGTRLTVV.

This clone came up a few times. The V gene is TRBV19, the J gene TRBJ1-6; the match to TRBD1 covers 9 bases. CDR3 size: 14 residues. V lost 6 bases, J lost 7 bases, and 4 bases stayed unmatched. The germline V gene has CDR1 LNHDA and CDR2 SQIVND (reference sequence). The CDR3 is CASRRQGENSPLHF. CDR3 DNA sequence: TGTGCCAGTAGGCGACAGGGGGAAAATTCACCCCTCCACTTT.

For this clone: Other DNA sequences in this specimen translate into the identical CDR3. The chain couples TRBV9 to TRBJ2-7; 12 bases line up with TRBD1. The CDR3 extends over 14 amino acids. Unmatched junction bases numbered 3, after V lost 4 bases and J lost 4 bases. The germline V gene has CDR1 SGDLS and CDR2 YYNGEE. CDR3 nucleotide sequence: TGTGCCAGCAGCCCGGGACAGGGGGCGTACGAGCAGTACTTC. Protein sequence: CASSPGQGAYEQYF.

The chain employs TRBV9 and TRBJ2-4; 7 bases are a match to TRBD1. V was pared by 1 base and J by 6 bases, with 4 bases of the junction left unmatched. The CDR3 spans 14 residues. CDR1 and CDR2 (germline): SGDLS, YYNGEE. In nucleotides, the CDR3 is TGTGCCAGCAGCGTACAGACAGGGATAAACATTCAGTACTTC. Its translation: CASSVQTGINIQYF.

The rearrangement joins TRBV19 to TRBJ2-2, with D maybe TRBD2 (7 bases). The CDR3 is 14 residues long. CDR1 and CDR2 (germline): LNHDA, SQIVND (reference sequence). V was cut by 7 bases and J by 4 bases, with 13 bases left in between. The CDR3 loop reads CASNAGAVTGELFF. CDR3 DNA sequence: TGTGCCAGTAACGCGGGGGCGGTCACCGGGGAGCTGTTTTTT.

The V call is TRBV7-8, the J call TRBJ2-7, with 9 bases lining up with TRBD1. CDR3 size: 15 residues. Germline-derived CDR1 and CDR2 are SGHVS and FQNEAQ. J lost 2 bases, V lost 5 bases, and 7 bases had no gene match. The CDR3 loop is CASSPTGGPPYEQYF. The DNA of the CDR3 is TGTGCCAGCAGCCCCACAGGGGGCCCACCCTACGAGCAGTACTTC.

As DNA, the CDR3 is TGTGCCAGCAGCTGGACAGTTGGTGAAAAACTGTTTTTT. Translating it yields CASSWTVGEKLFF. The chain is built from TRBV11-2 and TRBJ1-4; TRBD1 is a possible D gene (6 bases). Germline V gene sequence: CDR1 SGHAT, CDR2 FQNNGV. V was shortened by 4 bases and J by 7 bases, with 10 bases between the two germline ends. The CDR3 runs to 13 residues.

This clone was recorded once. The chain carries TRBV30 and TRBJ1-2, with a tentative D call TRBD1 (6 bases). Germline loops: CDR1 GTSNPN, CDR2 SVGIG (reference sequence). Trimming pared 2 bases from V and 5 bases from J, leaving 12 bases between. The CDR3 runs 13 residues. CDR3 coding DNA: TGTGCCTGGAGTCCCGGGGGGGCGTATGGCTACACCTTC. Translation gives CAWSPGGAYGYTF. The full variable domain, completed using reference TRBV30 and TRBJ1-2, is SQTIHQWPATLVQPVGSPLSLECTVEGTSNPNLYWYRQAAGRGLQLLFYSVGIGQISSEVPQNLSASRPQDRQFILSSKKLLLSDSGFYLCAWSPGGAYGYTFGSGTRLTVV.

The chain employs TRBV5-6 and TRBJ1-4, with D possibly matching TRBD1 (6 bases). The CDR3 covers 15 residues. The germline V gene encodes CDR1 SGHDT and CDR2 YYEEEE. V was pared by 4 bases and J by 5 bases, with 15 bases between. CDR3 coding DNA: TGTGCCAGCAGCATTCCCGGGACACCCAATGAAAAACTGTTTTTT. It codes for CASSIPGTPNEKLFF.

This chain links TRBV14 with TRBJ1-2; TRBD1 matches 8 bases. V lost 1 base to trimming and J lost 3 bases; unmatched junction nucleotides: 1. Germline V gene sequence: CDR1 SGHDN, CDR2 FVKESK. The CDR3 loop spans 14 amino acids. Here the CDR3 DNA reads TGTGCCAGCAGCCAAGCGACAGGGGACTATGGCTACACCTTC. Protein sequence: CASSQATGDYGYTF.

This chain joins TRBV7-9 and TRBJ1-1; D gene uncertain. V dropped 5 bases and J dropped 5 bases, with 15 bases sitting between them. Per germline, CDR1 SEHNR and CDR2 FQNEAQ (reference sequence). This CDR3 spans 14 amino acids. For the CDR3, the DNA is TGTGCCAGCAGCCCTAGCCACCAGAGGACTGAAGCTTTCTTT. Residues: CASSPSHQRTEAFF.

The CDR3 region is CAWSVPPGEGQPQHF. Written as DNA, the CDR3 is TGTGCCTGGAGTGTACCTCCAGGGGAAGGGCAGCCCCAGCATTTT. The chain is built from TRBV30 and TRBJ1-5; TRBD1 is a possible D gene (6 bases). Deletions cut 0 bases from V and 7 bases from J, with 16 bases between. Germline CDR1 and CDR2: GTSNPN and SVGIG (reference sequence). This CDR3 spans 15 amino acids. Full variable domain (outside the CDR3, taken from reference TRBV30 and TRBJ1-5): SQTIHQWPATLVQPVGSPLSLECTVEGTSNPNLYWYRQAAGRGLQLLFYSVGIGQISSEVPQNLSASRPQDRQFILSSKKLLLSDSGFYLCAWSVPPGEGQPQHFGDGTRLSIL.

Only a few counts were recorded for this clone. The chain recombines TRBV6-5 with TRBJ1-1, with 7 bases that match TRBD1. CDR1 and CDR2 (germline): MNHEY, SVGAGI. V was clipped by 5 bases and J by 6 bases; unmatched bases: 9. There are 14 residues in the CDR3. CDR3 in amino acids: CASSATGSTAEAFF. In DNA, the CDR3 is TGTGCCAGCAGTGCGACAGGGAGTACCGCTGAAGCTTTCTTT.

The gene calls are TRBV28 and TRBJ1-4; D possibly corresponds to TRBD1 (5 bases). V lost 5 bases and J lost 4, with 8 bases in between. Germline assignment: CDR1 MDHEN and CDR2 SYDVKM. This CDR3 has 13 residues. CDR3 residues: CASSGGDNEKLFF. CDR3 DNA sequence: TGTGCCAGCAGTGGGGGGGATAATGAAAAACTGTTTTTT.

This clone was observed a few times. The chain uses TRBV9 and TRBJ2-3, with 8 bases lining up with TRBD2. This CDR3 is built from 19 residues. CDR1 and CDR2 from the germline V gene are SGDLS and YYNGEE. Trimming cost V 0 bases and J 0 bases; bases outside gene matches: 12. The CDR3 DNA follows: TGTGCCAGCAGCGTAGGGGGGAGCGGGGGTGCAACTAGCACAGATACGCAGTATTTT. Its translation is CASSVGGSGGATSTDTQYF. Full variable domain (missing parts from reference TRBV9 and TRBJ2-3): DSGVTQTPKHLITATGQRVTLRCSPRSGDLSVYWYQQSLDQGLQFLIQYYNGEERAKGNILERFSAQQFPDLHSELNLSSLELGDSALYFCASSVGGSGGATSTDTQYFGPGTRLTVL.

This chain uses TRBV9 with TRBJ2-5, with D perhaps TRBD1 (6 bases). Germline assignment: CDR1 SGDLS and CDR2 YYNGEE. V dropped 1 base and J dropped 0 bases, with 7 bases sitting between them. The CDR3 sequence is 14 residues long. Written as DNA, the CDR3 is TGTGCCAGCAGCGTAAGGGGGTACCAAGAGACCCAGTACTTC. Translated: CASSVRGYQETQYF.

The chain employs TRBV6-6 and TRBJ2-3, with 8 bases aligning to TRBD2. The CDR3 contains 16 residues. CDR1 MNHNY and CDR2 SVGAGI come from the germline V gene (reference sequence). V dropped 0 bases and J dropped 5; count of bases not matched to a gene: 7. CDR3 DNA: TGTGCCAGCAGTTACTCGATACGGGGGGGCATAGATACGCAGTATTTT. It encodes CASSYSIRGGIDTQYF.

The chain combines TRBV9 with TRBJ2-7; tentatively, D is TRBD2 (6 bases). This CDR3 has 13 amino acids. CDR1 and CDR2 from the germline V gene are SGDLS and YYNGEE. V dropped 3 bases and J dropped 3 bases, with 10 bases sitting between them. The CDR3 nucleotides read TGTGCCAGCAGCGCAGTCGGGGGCTACGAGCAGTACTTC. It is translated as CASSAVGGYEQYF.

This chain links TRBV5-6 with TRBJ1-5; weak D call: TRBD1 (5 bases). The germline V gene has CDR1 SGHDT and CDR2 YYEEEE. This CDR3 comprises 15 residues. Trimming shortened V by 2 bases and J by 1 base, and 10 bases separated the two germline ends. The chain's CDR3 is CASSLRSGSNQPQHF. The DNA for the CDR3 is TGTGCCAGCAGCTTAAGGTCAGGGAGCAATCAGCCCCAGCATTTT.

CDR3 DNA: TGTGCCAGTTGGGGCCATCACTATGGCTACACCTTC. Its translation: CASWGHHYGYTF. V and J are TRBV9 and TRBJ1-2, with a tentative D call TRBD1 (5 bases). The V gene lost 8 bases and the J gene lost 3 bases, with 11 bases spanning the gap. Germline V gene lookup returns CDR1 SGDLS and CDR2 YYNGEE. The CDR3 loop spans 12 amino acids.

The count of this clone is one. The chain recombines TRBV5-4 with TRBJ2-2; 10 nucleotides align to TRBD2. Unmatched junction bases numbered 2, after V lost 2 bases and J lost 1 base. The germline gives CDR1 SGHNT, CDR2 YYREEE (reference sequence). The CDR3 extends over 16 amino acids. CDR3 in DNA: TGTGCCAGCAGCTTTAGCGGGGGGCAGAACACCGGGGAGCTGTTTTTT. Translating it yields CASSFSGGQNTGELFF.

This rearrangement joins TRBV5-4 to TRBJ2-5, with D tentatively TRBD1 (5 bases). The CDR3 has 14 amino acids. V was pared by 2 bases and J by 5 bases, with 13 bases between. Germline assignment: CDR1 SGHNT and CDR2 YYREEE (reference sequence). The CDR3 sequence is CASSFTGAGETQYF. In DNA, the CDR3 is TGTGCCAGCAGCTTTACTGGGGCAGGGGAGACCCAGTACTTC.